This TCR beta chain was recovered during a study of blood T cell repertoires in COVID-19. As for the study in general: PBMCs, B-cell-depleted T cells, or T cells were the source of the cDNA or gDNA that made up the material.

In the original analysis: By means of reference gene primer amplification, nucleated cell counts were estimated. Some clones are missing from TCRdb's copy, which holds only in-frame ones; the method was immunoSEQ multiplex PCR. V, J and clone size derive from that table, while D and trimming were established from the DNA sequence. The sample records 200,000 to 250,000 clones, around 84% being singletons. V shed 0 bases, J shed 5 bases, and the junction held 4 bases outside the gene matches. There are 16 residues in the CDR3. Germline loops: CDR1 MRHNA, CDR2 SNTAGT. Sequenced sample: peripheral blood. This chain connects TRBV6-4 to TRBJ1-5; 10 bases are shared with TRBD1. The TCR was taken from a man aged 45-60 years with active or convalescent COVID-19. The CDR3 here is CASSDSRDRGDQPQHF. The DNA of the CDR3 is TGTGCCAGCAGTGACTCGAGGGACAGGGGTGATCAGCCCCAGCATTTT.